This T cell receptor (beta chain) was sequenced for a study of metastatic and nonmetastatic thyroid tumors. Study as a whole: Repertoires from blood and tumor or nodule tissue of malignant and benign thyroid patients were compared. Study-wide findings and caveats: Benign nodules reportedly had significantly lower TCR beta diversity than malignant thyroid tumors in blood and tumor.

Treatment of any kind had been given to no patient before thyroid surgery. Germline trimming cut 0 bases from V and 7 bases from J; bases unmatched to any gene: 0. The CDR3 contains 11 residues. Germline CDR1 and CDR2: DFQATT and SNEGSKA (reference sequence). TCRdb reanalyzed the PCR reads via MiXCR. The table has some 84,000 clones, approximately 9% seen once; the top ten hold approximately 8.8%. In regard to this clone: Its antigen is unknown.

The source is a female donor with papillary thyroid cancer or a benign thyroid nodule (not recorded which). Some clones in this sample may be carry-over from other donors' samples. Sequencing was done on a sample of blood. The chain links TRBV20-1 to TRBJ2-7, with 7 bases identical to TRBD1. CDR3 sequence reads: CSAREDREQYF. CDR3 nucleotide sequence: TGCAGTGCTAGAGAGGACAGGGAGCAGTACTTC.